The 24 T cell receptor beta chains in this list originate from one sample, sequenced in a study of blood T cell repertoires in COVID-19. The data were produced by immunoSEQ multiplex PCR, yet TCRdb's version contains in-frame clones alone and is incomplete. The sample consists of some 360,000 clones, almost 90% of them appearing once. Sequenced: PBMCs or T cells enriched from blood (not recorded which). These receptors were collected from a woman under 40 who had been exposed to COVID-19.

The chain links TRBV27 to TRBJ1-6; no firm D call. The germline V and J ends were trimmed by 4 bases and 0 bases, with 7 bases remaining between them. In germline, CDR1 is MNHEY, CDR2 SMNVEV (reference sequence). The length of the CDR3 is 15 residues. The CDR3 protein is CASSSHSSYNSPLHF. As DNA, the CDR3 is TGTGCCAGCAGTTCCCATAGCTCCTATAATTCACCCCTCCACTTT.

This clone was recorded only once. The chain carries TRBV12-3 or TRBV12-4 and TRBJ1-1; no clear D. The length of the CDR3 is 13 residues. Deletions cut 1 base from V and 0 bases from J, with 3 bases between. For the CDR3, the DNA is TGTGCCAGCAGTTTAGTAATGAACACTGAAGCTTTCTTT. Amino acids: CASSLVMNTEAFF.

In its sample, this clone was seen once. This chain joins TRBV28 and TRBJ2-7; D is unclear. The CDR3 has 15 residues. Per germline, CDR1 MDHEN and CDR2 SYDVKM. V dropped 4 bases and J dropped 2 bases, with 15 bases sitting between them. Here the CDR3 reads CASSSHRKRTYEQYF. The CDR3 DNA sequence: TGTGCCAGCAGTTCCCATCGGAAGCGAACCTACGAGCAGTACTTC.

The chain joins TRBV14 to TRBJ2-1, with a tentative D call TRBD2 (6 bases). Trimming stripped 5 bases from V and 6 bases from J, with 23 bases between. CDR3 length: 17 amino acids. Germline V gene sequence: CDR1 SGHDN, CDR2 FVKESK. CDR3 protein: CASSGRGFSYQGNEQFF. Written as DNA, the CDR3 is TGTGCCAGCAGCGGCCGGGGGTTCTCGTATCAGGGCAATGAGCAGTTCTTC.

The genes are TRBV19 and TRBJ2-2, with 15 bases fitting TRBD2. The CDR3 has 20 amino acids. V was clipped by 7 bases and J by 1 base; unmatched bases: 13. CDR1 LNHDA and CDR2 SQIVND come from the germline V gene (reference sequence). The CDR3 DNA follows: TGTGCCAGTACCCAAGTCGGGACTAGCGGGAGGCGATTGAACACCGGGGAGCTGTTTTTT. Its translation: CASTQVGTSGRRLNTGELFF. The full variable domain, its missing parts supplied by reference TRBV19 and TRBJ2-2, is DGGITQSPKYLFRKEGQNVTLSCEQNLNHDAMYWYRQDPGQGLRLIYYSQIVNDFQKGDIAEGYSVSREKKESFPLTVTSAQKNPTAFYLCASTQVGTSGRRLNTGELFFGEGSRLTVL.

The chain is built from TRBV2 and TRBJ1-2, with 8 bases lining up with TRBD1. CDR1 SNHLY and CDR2 FYNNEI come from the germline V gene. The CDR3 extends over 14 amino acids. V dropped 6 bases and J dropped 0; count of bases not matched to a gene: 3. DNA for the CDR3: TGTGCCAGCAGGACGACAGGGGCTAACTATGGCTACACCTTC. Translation: CASRTTGANYGYTF.

The chain combines TRBV2 with TRBJ2-7; 7 bases line up with TRBD2. The V gene's germline CDR1 is SNHLY and CDR2 FYNNEI. The CDR3 runs 14 residues. V lost 2 bases and J lost 2; bases outside the gene matches: 3. CDR3 in DNA: TGTGCCAGCAGTGAATGGCTAGCGGCCTACGAGCAGTACTTC. Protein sequence: CASSEWLAAYEQYF.

V gene TRBV27 combines with J gene TRBJ2-7; tentatively, D is TRBD1 (5 bases). CDR3 length: 14 residues. Germline lookup yields CDR1 MNHEY and CDR2 SMNVEV (reference sequence). With 4 bases removed from V and 2 bases from J, the gap between germline ends came to 12 bases. The CDR3 loop reads CASSSQGSPYEQYF. DNA for the CDR3: TGTGCCAGCAGTTCCCAGGGATCCCCCTACGAGCAGTACTTC.

The chain carries TRBV11-2 and TRBJ2-6; possibly TRBD2 for D (5 bases). Germline CDR1 reads SGHAT; CDR2 reads FQNNGV. The CDR3 covers 17 residues. V shed 4 bases and J shed 0 bases, with 13 bases lying between them. The DNA of the CDR3 is TGTGCCAGCAGCTCCGGACTCTTCCTCTCTGGGGCCAACGTCCTGACTTTC. This encodes CASSSGLFLSGANVLTF.

This chain uses TRBV7-7 with TRBJ2-1; 7 bases align to TRBD1. The junction had 1 base not matched to a gene; V was cut back by 1 base and J by 4 bases. From germline, CDR1 is SSHAT and CDR2 FNYEAQ (reference sequence). The CDR3 covers 14 residues. The CDR3 nucleotides are TGTGCCAGCAGCTTAGTGACAGGGTACAATGAGCAGTTCTTC. This translates into CASSLVTGYNEQFF.

The gene calls are TRBV15 and TRBJ1-2, with a possible D match to TRBD1 (6 bases). CDR1 is LNHNV, CDR2 YYDKDF, per germline (reference sequence). Deletions cut 2 bases from V and 2 bases from J, with 9 bases between. The CDR3 is 14 amino acids. DNA of the CDR3: TGTGCCACCAGCAGACCAGGGGACAACTATGGCTACACCTTC. Protein: CATSRPGDNYGYTF. Together with reference TRBV15 and TRBJ1-2, the CDR3 gives the full variable domain: DAMVIQNPRYQVTQFGKPVTLSCSQTLNHNVMYWYQQKSSQAPKLLFHYYDKDFNNEADTPDNFQSRRPNTSFCFLDIRSPGLGDTAMYLCATSRPGDNYGYTFGSGTRLTVV.

The gene calls are TRBV19 and TRBJ1-2; D ambiguous. Trimming took off 0 bases at V and 5 bases at J, with 10 bases between the two ends. The CDR3 is 14 amino acids. Germline V CDR1 and CDR2: LNHDA, SQIVND (reference sequence). The CDR3: CASSIDLSLYGYTF. CDR3 nucleotide sequence: TGTGCCAGTAGTATAGATCTATCCTTATATGGCTACACCTTC.

The chain carries TRBV28 and TRBJ1-1; a possible D gene is TRBD1 (5 bases). The CDR3 spans 14 residues. Germline CDR1 reads MDHEN; CDR2 reads SYDVKM. Deletions cut 7 bases from V and 3 bases from J, with 15 bases between. For the CDR3, the DNA is TGTGCCAGCACCTCTGGGGGACTCCACACTGAAGCTTTCTTT. Translated: CASTSGGLHTEAFF.

With respect to this clone: Sequence at one end of the junction differs from germline and may be a read error. The V and J genes are TRBV7-7 and TRBJ2-7, with 10 positions matching TRBD1. This CDR3 has 16 residues. Germline V gene lookup returns CDR1 SSHAT and CDR2 FNYEAQ (reference sequence). CDR3 in DNA: TGTGCTAGCAGCAAATTGCCGGGACAGGGGATGGGGGAGCAGTACTTC. Encoded protein: CASSKLPGQGMGEQYF.

This chain joins TRBV10-3 and TRBJ1-1, with 9 bases matching TRBD1. The germline V gene has CDR1 ENHRY and CDR2 SYGVKD. The CDR3 sequence is 12 residues long. J was trimmed by 7 bases and V by 8 bases; bases with no gene match: 5. CDR3 residues: CAIGGQGVEAFF. The CDR3 nucleotides are TGTGCCATCGGGGGACAGGGCGTTGAAGCTTTCTTT.

Only a few counts were recorded for this clone. This chain links TRBV28 with TRBJ2-1; TRBD1 is a possible D gene (6 bases). In germline, CDR1 is MDHEN, CDR2 SYDVKM. The CDR3 sequence is 15 residues long. With 2 bases removed from V and 8 bases from J, the gap between germline ends came to 16 bases. For the CDR3, the DNA is TGTGCCAGCAGTTTAGGGGGCCCTAGGCCCTATGAGCAGTTCTTC. Its protein is CASSLGGPRPYEQFF.

This rearrangement joins TRBV13 to TRBJ1-1, with D hard to call. The CDR3 totals 15 residues. V dropped 0 bases and J dropped 4 bases, with 12 bases sitting between them. CDR1 and CDR2 (germline): PRHDT, FYEKMQ (reference sequence). The CDR3: CASSLGGGGRTEAFF. The CDR3 DNA sequence: TGTGCCAGCAGCTTAGGAGGAGGCGGACGCACTGAAGCTTTCTTT.

The V gene is TRBV30, the J gene TRBJ1-5; 8 bases are shared with TRBD1. This CDR3 has 15 amino acids. The germline V gene has CDR1 GTSNPN and CDR2 SVGIG (reference sequence). V lost 0 bases, J lost 5 bases, and 6 bases stayed unmatched. The CDR3 here is CAWSVEQGAYQPQHF. In DNA form, the CDR3 reads TGTGCCTGGAGTGTAGAGCAGGGGGCTTATCAGCCCCAGCATTTT.

This sequence joins TRBV5-8 and TRBJ2-1; 9 positions agree with TRBD2. In germline, CDR1 is SGHTS, CDR2 YDEGEE. The CDR3 spans 15 residues. V was clipped by 2 bases and J by 5 bases; unmatched bases: 5. The DNA for the CDR3 is TGTGCCAGCAGCTTCAAGCGGGGGGCGCACAATGAGCAGTTCTTC. Translated: CASSFKRGAHNEQFF. The full variable domain, completed using reference TRBV5-8 and TRBJ2-1, is EAGVTQSPTHLIKTRGQQATLRCSPISGHTSVYWYQQALGLGLQFLLWYDEGEERNRGNFPPRFSGRQFPNYSSELNVNALELEDSALYLCASSFKRGAHNEQFFGPGTRLTVL.

The chain combines TRBV5-4 with TRBJ1-2; D is unresolved. CDR1 and CDR2 (germline): SGHNT, YYREEE (reference sequence). CDR3 size: 15 residues. With 0 bases removed from V and 4 bases from J, the gap between germline ends came to 13 bases. Here the CDR3 DNA reads TGTGCCAGCAGCTTGGGGCGGCCGGACTTCTATGGCTACACCTTC. Protein: CASSLGRPDFYGYTF.

The chain is built from TRBV15 and TRBJ2-1, with TRBD1 matching 7 bases. V shed 0 bases, J shed 3 bases, and the junction held 5 bases outside the gene matches. CDR1 and CDR2 (germline): LNHNV, YYDKDF (reference sequence). The CDR3 spans 16 residues. CDR3 nucleotides: TGTGCCACCAGCAGAGACTTGACAGGGCACTACAATGAGCAGTTCTTC. Translating gives CATSRDLTGHYNEQFF. The full variable domain, completed using reference TRBV15 and TRBJ2-1, is DAMVIQNPRYQVTQFGKPVTLSCSQTLNHNVMYWYQQKSSQAPKLLFHYYDKDFNNEADTPDNFQSRRPNTSFCFLDIRSPGLGDTAMYLCATSRDLTGHYNEQFFGPGTRLTVL.

The CDR3 spells CSVDGGRAGSYNEQFF. DNA for the CDR3: TGCAGCGTGGATGGAGGGAGGGCAGGTTCCTACAATGAGCAGTTCTTC. The chain has TRBV29-1 and TRBJ2-1; 7 bases are shared with TRBD2. Germline V gives CDR1 SQVTM, CDR2 ANQGSEA. Losses at the gene ends were 6 bases for V and 1 base for J; bases not matched to a gene: 12. This CDR3 region has 16 residues.

V usage is TRBV10-3 and J usage is TRBJ1-1; possibly TRBD1 for D (5 bases). V dropped 2 bases and J dropped 6 bases, with 13 bases sitting between them. The CDR3 sequence is 14 residues long. Germline CDR1 is ENHRY and CDR2 is SYGVKD. The CDR3 DNA reads TGTGCCATCAGTGAGCAGGGTTCAAAGGCTGAAGCTTTCTTT. Translating it yields CAISEQGSKAEAFF.

The chain has TRBV27 and TRBJ2-5; 16 positions agree with TRBD2. Germline values: CDR1 MNHEY, CDR2 SMNVEV (reference sequence). The CDR3 has 16 residues. Trimming removed 5 bases from V and 5 bases from J; junction bases left unmatched: 5. CDR3 in DNA: TGTGCCAGCAGTCCGGGACTAGCGGGAGGGTTGGAGACCCAGTACTTC. Translating it yields CASSPGLAGGLETQYF.